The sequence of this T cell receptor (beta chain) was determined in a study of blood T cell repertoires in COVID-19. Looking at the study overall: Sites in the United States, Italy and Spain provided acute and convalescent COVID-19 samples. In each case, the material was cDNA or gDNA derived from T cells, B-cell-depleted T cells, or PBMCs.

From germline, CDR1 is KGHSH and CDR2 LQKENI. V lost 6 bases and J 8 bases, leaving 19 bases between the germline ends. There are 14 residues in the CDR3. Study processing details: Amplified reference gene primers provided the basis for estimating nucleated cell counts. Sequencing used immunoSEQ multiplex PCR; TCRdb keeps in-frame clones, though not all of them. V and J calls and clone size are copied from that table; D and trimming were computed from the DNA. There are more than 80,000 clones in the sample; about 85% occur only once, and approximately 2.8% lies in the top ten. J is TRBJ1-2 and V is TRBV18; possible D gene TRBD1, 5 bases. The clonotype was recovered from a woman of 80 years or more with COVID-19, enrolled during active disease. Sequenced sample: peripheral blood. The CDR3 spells CASSITRGTEGYTF. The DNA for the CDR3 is TGTGCCAGCTCTATTACCCGGGGGACGGAGGGCTACACCTTC.